This T cell receptor (beta chain) was observed in a study of molecular identifiers for immune sequencing clone quantification. In germline, CDR1 is MNHEY, CDR2 SVGEGT. The CDR3 has 14 amino acids. The ends were cut back, 3 bases at V and 1 base at J, with 9 bases in the middle. TCRdb re-called the PCR reads with MiXCR, one entry per CDR3 protein. The sample has roughly 90,000 distinct CDR3 sequences; roughly 25% are singletons. The rearrangement uses TRBV6-2 or TRBV6-3 and TRBJ2-5, with D hard to call. The sequence was collected from a human donor in good health. Some libraries in this study had Jurkat cell RNA spiked in. The sample was naive CD8+ T cells from blood, with Jurkat cell RNA spiked in. Subset defined: FACS-sorted CD8+CD4-CCR7+CD45RA+ naive T cells. The CDR3 protein is CASSYTAAQETQYF. The CDR3 nucleotides are TGTGCCAGCAGTTATACGGCAGCCCAAGAGACCCAGTACTTC.